The table lists the clone carrying this T cell receptor (beta chain) with many counts. The antigen remains undetermined. This entry comes from a study of CD8 T cells in ankylosing spondylitis. TCRdb reanalysed the 5' RACE reads using MiXCR and keeps one entry per CDR3 protein. The sample holds about 220,000 distinct CDR3 sequences, roughly 6.6% seen once. Overall study findings and caveats: Seemingly characteristic of ankylosing spondylitis blood was a TCR beta motif consisting of about 8 highly homologous variants.

The ends lost 5 bases at V and 4 bases at J; junction bases unmatched: 15. The CDR3 contains 17 residues. Sequenced input: blood, either unsorted or a sorted T cell fraction (not recorded which). This clonotype was obtained from a male donor with ankylosing spondylitis. The chain recombines TRBV12-3 or TRBV12-4 with TRBJ1-2; 8 bases fit TRBD1. CDR3 region: CASSPPPDRAELYGYTF. Written as DNA, the CDR3 is TGTGCCAGCAGTCCCCCCCCGGACAGGGCGGAACTCTATGGCTACACCTTC.